Sequencing of this T cell receptor (beta chain) was carried out in a study of OX40 agonist ivuxolimab in advanced cancers. Whole-study context: Dosing consisted of intravenous ivuxolimab at 0.01 to 10 mg/kg every 2 weeks. Broader study findings: Fewer expanded clones were found on average in CD4+ than in CD8+ T cells. Some nonresponders additionally presented with little normalized T-cell clonal expansion.

Note on this clone: What it binds is unknown. Distinct nucleotide sequences in the sample also encode this CDR3.

This CDR3 has 15 residues. With 5 bases clipped from V and 7 bases from J, the junction kept 11 bases outside the gene matches. Germline values: CDR1 MNHEY, CDR2 SMNVEV (reference sequence). The protocol was immunoSEQ multiplex PCR, while the TCRdb copy is restricted to in-frame clones and leaves out a portion. The sample lists roughly 71,000 clones, over 80% occurring once. Autoimmune disease history or systemic immunosuppression led to patient exclusion. The chain has TRBV27 and TRBJ1-2, with 9 bases fitting TRBD1. The clonotype originates from an adult with an advanced solid tumor such as melanoma, head and neck, liver or kidney cancer. Material: CD4+ or CD8+ T cells sorted from blood, obtained in a trial of the OX40 agonist ivuxolimab. The CDR3 region has the DNA TGTGCCAGCAGTCCTAGGGACAGGGAAAGGGGTGGCTACACCTTC. It is translated as CASSPRDRERGGYTF.